The clone carrying this T cell receptor (beta chain) was seen many times. This sample was taken from a study of T cells in Graves' hyperthyroidism and ophthalmopathy. There were TCR beta CDR3 regions amplified from RNA transcripts. The TCR CDR3 was amplified in a first-round RT-PCR using the HTBI primer set. MiXCR was run by TCRdb on the multiplex PCR reads, yielding one entry per CDR3 protein. The sample has some 510,000 distinct CDR3 sequences, roughly 50% seen once. This TCR derives from a woman between 18 and 29 years old with Graves' hyperthyroidism. What was sequenced was peripheral blood or thyroid tissue (not recorded which).

This CDR3 is CASRSDSPYGYTF. The CDR3 nucleotides read TGTGCCAGCAGATCCGACAGCCCCTATGGCTACACCTTC. This chain joins TRBV2 and TRBJ1-2, with D perhaps matching TRBD1 (5 bases). Trimming stripped 6 bases from V and 4 bases from J, with 12 bases between. Per germline, CDR1 SNHLY and CDR2 FYNNEI. CDR3 length equals 13 residues.